A selection of T cell receptor beta chains follows, all from one sample in a study of neurological immune-mediated disorders. Each CDR3 protein gets one entry after TCRdb re-called the 5' RACE reads with MiXCR. The table has roughly 74,000 distinct CDR3 sequences, around 5.2% seen once; the top ten hold 7.4%. The sample taken for sequencing was PBMCs. Receptor source: a man between 18 and 29 years old with multiple sclerosis. The CDR3 runs from the conserved cysteine through the conserved F or W. D genes are given only for firm matches. Clone size is given as once, few or many counts, or a class when the clone is expanded.

CDR3 protein: CSARSRRLGDEYF
CDR3 DNA: TGCAGTGCTAGATCCCGCCGCCTGGGGGATGAGTACTTC
D gene: .
J gene: TRBJ2-4
clone size: many
V gene: TRBV20-1

CDR3 protein: CSAQLTGANSPLHF
CDR3 DNA: TGCAGTGCCCAACTTACAGGGGCAAATTCACCCCTCCACTTT
D gene: TRBD1
J gene: TRBJ1-6
clone size: many
V gene: TRBV20-1

CDR3 protein: CASSLRDTEAFF
CDR3 DNA: TGTGCCAGCAGCCTTCGGGACACTGAAGCTTTCTTT
D gene: .
J gene: TRBJ1-1
clone size: medium-sized
V gene: TRBV11-2

CDR3 protein: CASSPPGKWDTEAFF
CDR3 DNA: TGCGCCAGCAGCCCCCCAGGGAAATGGGACACTGAAGCTTTCTTT
D gene: .
J gene: TRBJ1-1
clone size: many
V gene: TRBV5-1

CDR3 protein: CSARSWGRIEAFF
CDR3 DNA: TGCAGTGCTAGGTCCTGGGGACGCATCGAAGCTTTCTTT
D gene: .
J gene: TRBJ1-1
clone size: many
V gene: TRBV20-1

CDR3 protein: CASSFVALNNEQFF
CDR3 DNA: TGCGCCAGCAGCTTTGTGGCCCTCAACAATGAGCAGTTCTTC
D gene: .
J gene: TRBJ2-1
clone size: many
V gene: TRBV5-1

CDR3 protein: CSAKLAGDGDTQYF
CDR3 DNA: TGCAGTGCTAAGTTAGCGGGGGATGGAGATACGCAGTATTTT
D gene: TRBD2
J gene: TRBJ2-3
clone size: many
V gene: TRBV20-1

CDR3 protein: CSAKDTRYYYSNQPQHF
CDR3 DNA: TGCAGTGCTAAGGACACTCGGTATTATTATAGCAATCAGCCCCAGCATTTT
D gene: .
J gene: TRBJ1-5
clone size: many
V gene: TRBV20-1

CDR3 protein: CSARKGQFSPLNF
CDR3 DNA: TGCAGTGCTCGAAAGGGACAGTTTTCACCCCTCAACTTT
D gene: TRBD1
J gene: TRBJ1-6
clone size: many
V gene: TRBV20-1

CDR3 protein: CSVEDNRGASYNEQFF
CDR3 DNA: TGCAGCGTTGAAGATAACCGGGGGGCCTCCTACAATGAGCAGTTCTTC
D gene: .
J gene: TRBJ2-1
clone size: many
V gene: TRBV29-1

CDR3 protein: CASSFGPENIQYF
CDR3 DNA: TGTGCCAGCAGTTTTGGACCGGAGAACATTCAGTACTTC
D gene: .
J gene: TRBJ2-4
clone size: many
V gene: TRBV6-5

CDR3 protein: CSARGGAGSTDTQYF
CDR3 DNA: TGCAGTGCAAGGGGGGGGGCCGGGAGCACAGATACGCAGTATTTT
D gene: .
J gene: TRBJ2-3
clone size: many
V gene: TRBV20-1

CDR3 protein: CSARWRGTTGELFF
CDR3 DNA: TGCAGTGCTAGGTGGAGGGGAACCACCGGGGAGCTGTTTTTT
D gene: .
J gene: TRBJ2-2
clone size: many
V gene: TRBV20-1

CDR3 protein: CASRDKEKGYYNSPLNF
CDR3 DNA: TGTGCCAGCAGAGATAAGGAAAAGGGGTACTATAATTCACCCCTCAACTTT
D gene: .
J gene: TRBJ1-6
clone size: few
V gene: TRBV6-6

CDR3 protein: CATSERTSWGSYEQYF
CDR3 DNA: TGTGCCACCAGTGAACGGACTAGCTGGGGCTCCTACGAGCAGTACTTC
D gene: TRBD2
J gene: TRBJ2-7
clone size: many
V gene: TRBV24-1